The entry that follows covers one TCR beta chain sequence. The data stem from a study of blood T cell repertoires in COVID-19. Background on the study: The cDNA or gDNA used as material had been derived from T cells, B-cell-depleted T cells, or PBMCs.

Produced via immunoSEQ multiplex PCR; TCRdb's table is partial and in-frame only. The sample has about 190,000 clones; roughly 89% are singletons. Trimming pared 0 bases from V and 8 bases from J, leaving 6 bases between. The CDR3 sequence is 12 residues long. Germline V gene lookup returns CDR1 SGHRS and CDR2 YFSETQ. The sequence came from a man between 45 and 60 years old with acute or convalescent COVID-19. The chain is built from TRBV5-1 and TRBJ1-3; maybe TRBD1 (5 bases). The specimen sequenced was peripheral blood. CDR3 coding DNA: TGCGCCAGCAGCTTGGAAGGGGACACCATATATTTT. It codes for CASSLEGDTIYF.